Reported below is one TCR beta chain. No antigen is known for it. Base-call qualities are not available, and no considerably larger clone is one nucleotide away. The V end gives up 8 bases and the J end 5 bases, leaving 16 bases in the junction not matched to a gene. Measured from the cysteine to the phenylalanine, the CDR3 is 17 residues long. The retained sequence is limited to the CDR3, 51 bases, with the frame set at the first base. The CDR1 and CDR2 encoded by the germline V gene (reference sequence) are SEHNR and FQNEAQ. Receptor libraries were prepared by the immunoSEQ multiplex PCR assay. The table was pulled from immuneACCESS by TCRdb, which kept in-frame rearrangements only. Such tables lose some clones; where checked, under half of the loss comes from unresolved V genes, and the rest has no known cause. The sample table contains approximately 89,000 clones; only one count was recorded for about nine tenths of them. The ten most abundant clones make up around a fifth of the sample.

The data were obtained in a study of control samples from healthy donors and cancer patients (dated by TCRdb to 2020 to 2022). The sequence was obtained from a man in his thirties or forties in good health. The chain is made from TRBV7-9 and TRBJ2-1; TRBD1 aligns with 9 central bases. The sequenced sample consisted of blood. The CDR3 region has the sequence CASGQLTGQGFDNEQFF. The bases read TGTGCCAGCGGTCAACTCACGGGACAGGGATTCGACAATGAGCAGTTCTTC. This CDR3, with the reference TRBV7-9 and TRBJ2-1 proteins standing in past its ends, gives the full variable domain DTGVSQNPRHKITKRGQNVTFRCDPISEHNRLYWYRQTLGQGPEFLTYFQNEAQLEKSRLLSDRFSAERPKGSFSTLEIQRTEQGDSAMYLCASGQLTGQGFDNEQFFGPGTRLTVL.